This T cell receptor (beta chain) was identified during a study of blood T cells in healthy people across ages. It was with a sample-barcoded 5' primer and a J-beta primer mix that a second PCR of roughly 7 to 12 cycles was run. MiXCR was run by TCRdb on the 5' RACE reads, yielding one entry per CDR3 protein. The profile covers some 750,000 distinct CDR3 sequences, with about 20% appearing a single time and around 22% taken by the ten largest. Details on this clonotype: What it binds is not known.

Study results and limitations: Samples with more naive T cells showed higher observed beta diversity.

All donors came from Russia, were Caucasian and healthy, and spanned ages roughly 6 to 95. Total RNA, at least 6 micrograms per sample, came from PBMCs. This sequence was found in a man aged 65 to 85 in good health. Sequenced input: blood.

CDR3 nucleotides: TGTGCTAGTGGTACGAGACAGGCCAATGAGCAGTTCTTC. As protein: CASGTRQANEQFF. The chain joins TRBV12-5 to TRBJ2-1; a possible D gene is TRBD1 (6 bases). V was pared by 5 bases and J by 6 bases, with 11 bases between. Germline V gene data show CDR1 as LGHNT and CDR2 as FRNRAP. The CDR3 covers 13 residues.